The rows below give T cell receptor beta chains drawn from one sample of a study of T cells after yellow fever vaccination. TCRdb called the 5' RACE reads again in MiXCR, with one record for every CDR3 protein. The sample has approximately 150,000 distinct CDR3 sequences; 9.3% are singletons. The input for sequencing was CD8+ T cells sorted from PBMCs, taken 45 days after the yellow fever booster vaccination. The receptors were sampled from a man younger than 30 who received the YFV17D yellow fever vaccine. The CDR3 runs from the conserved cysteine through the conserved F or W. D genes are given only for firm matches. Size is stated for part of the rows, as once, few or many counts, or as a class when the clone is expanded.

v_call: TRBV27; clone_size: few; j_call: TRBJ2-2; d_call: NA; cdr3_nt: TGTGCCATTAGGGTTGGCGGGGAGCTGTTTTTT; cdr3_aa: CAIRVGGELFF
v_call: TRBV29-1; clone_size: NA; j_call: TRBJ2-5; d_call: TRBD2; cdr3_nt: TGCAGCGTTGTGGTGCGGGGGTTCGGGGAGACCCAGTACTTC; cdr3_aa: CSVVVRGFGETQYF
v_call: TRBV5-6; clone_size: NA; j_call: TRBJ2-7; d_call: NA; cdr3_nt: TGTGCCAGCAGCTTGGTGGCAGGGGCGTTCGACGAGCAGTACTTC; cdr3_aa: CASSLVAGAFDEQYF
v_call: TRBV6-5; clone_size: NA; j_call: TRBJ2-2; d_call: NA; cdr3_nt: TGTGCCAGCGGGGGGAGCGGCACCGGGGAGCTGTTTTTT; cdr3_aa: CASGGSGTGELFF
v_call: TRBV12-3/TRBV12-4; clone_size: few; j_call: TRBJ1-5; d_call: NA; cdr3_nt: TGTGCCAGCAGTTTAGGGTGGTCCCAGCATTTT; cdr3_aa: CASSLGWSQHF
v_call: TRBV12-5; clone_size: few; j_call: TRBJ1-1; d_call: NA; cdr3_nt: TGTGCTAGTGGTTTGTTGAACACTGAAGCTTTCTTT; cdr3_aa: CASGLLNTEAFF
v_call: TRBV7-2; clone_size: many; j_call: TRBJ1-1; d_call: NA; cdr3_nt: TGTGCCAGCAGTCGACGGCAGATCGCTGAAGCTTTCTTT; cdr3_aa: CASSRRQIAEAFF
v_call: TRBV6-2/TRBV6-3; clone_size: few; j_call: TRBJ2-3; d_call: NA; cdr3_nt: TGTGCCAGCAGCGGGAGAGGGGCAGATACGCAGTATTTT; cdr3_aa: CASSGRGADTQYF
v_call: TRBV7-3; clone_size: few; j_call: TRBJ1-2; d_call: NA; cdr3_nt: TGTGCCAGCAGCTTAATGGGGGGTCGACAGTATCCCCCCATGGGGGGCTACACCTTC; cdr3_aa: CASSLMGGRQYPPMGGYTF
v_call: TRBV10-3; clone_size: NA; j_call: TRBJ2-1; d_call: NA; cdr3_nt: TGTGCCATCAGTGAGTCGACTCGGGCTAACTACAATGAGCAGTTCTTC; cdr3_aa: CAISESTRANYNEQFF
v_call: TRBV29-1; clone_size: few; j_call: TRBJ1-2; d_call: TRBD1; cdr3_nt: TGCAGCGTGGAACAGGGGGCGGTTGGCTACACCTTC; cdr3_aa: CSVEQGAVGYTF
v_call: TRBV4-2; clone_size: few; j_call: TRBJ1-1; d_call: NA; cdr3_nt: TGTGCCAGCAGCCCTGGGCCGAGGAACACTGAAGCTTTCTTT; cdr3_aa: CASSPGPRNTEAFF
v_call: TRBV7-9; clone_size: few; j_call: TRBJ2-3; d_call: TRBD2; cdr3_nt: TGTGCCAGCAGCAAAGGGACTAGCGGAAACACAGATACGCAGTATTTT; cdr3_aa: CASSKGTSGNTDTQYF
v_call: TRBV29-1; clone_size: many; j_call: TRBJ2-1; d_call: NA; cdr3_nt: TGCAGCGCCCCCTCAAATATCGATGAGCAGTTCTTC; cdr3_aa: CSAPSNIDEQFF
v_call: TRBV7-8; clone_size: NA; j_call: TRBJ2-1; d_call: TRBD2; cdr3_nt: TGTGCCAGCAGCTTAGCGGGACTAGCGGGGTTCAATGAGCAGTTCTTC; cdr3_aa: CASSLAGLAGFNEQFF
v_call: TRBV5-1; clone_size: few; j_call: TRBJ2-5; d_call: NA; cdr3_nt: TGCGCCAGCGATCCGGAGGGGTATCAAGAGACCCAGTACTTC; cdr3_aa: CASDPEGYQETQYF
v_call: TRBV7-9; clone_size: NA; j_call: TRBJ2-5; d_call: NA; cdr3_nt: TGTGCCAGCAGCCCTAGGGACGGACCGGCGCAAGAGACCCAGTACTTC; cdr3_aa: CASSPRDGPAQETQYF
v_call: TRBV29-1; clone_size: NA; j_call: TRBJ1-2; d_call: TRBD1; cdr3_nt: TGCAGCGTTGACGACGAACTCCGGGACAGGGTAATCTCGGGCTACACCTTC; cdr3_aa: CSVDDELRDRVISGYTF
v_call: TRBV4-1; clone_size: few; j_call: TRBJ1-1; d_call: TRBD1; cdr3_nt: TGCGCCAGCAGCCAAGCCGGACAGGGGAAAGCTGAAGCTTTCTTT; cdr3_aa: CASSQAGQGKAEAFF
v_call: TRBV5-1; clone_size: few; j_call: TRBJ2-3; d_call: TRBD2; cdr3_nt: TGCGCCAGCATAGCCCGTTCCAGCGGGGGCACAGATACGCAGTATTTT; cdr3_aa: CASIARSSGGTDTQYF
v_call: TRBV4-1; clone_size: NA; j_call: TRBJ1-1; d_call: TRBD1; cdr3_nt: TGCGCCAGCAGCCCCATATCTACAGGGGGCACTGAAGCTTTCTTT; cdr3_aa: CASSPISTGGTEAFF
v_call: TRBV29-1; clone_size: few; j_call: TRBJ2-1; d_call: TRBD2; cdr3_nt: TGCAGCCATGAGCGGGGGGGGTTCAATGAGCAGTTCTTC; cdr3_aa: CSHERGGFNEQFF
v_call: TRBV27; clone_size: few; j_call: TRBJ2-3; d_call: NA; cdr3_nt: TGTGCCAGCAGTTTTGTAGCGACATTGGGCACAGATACGCAGTATTTT; cdr3_aa: CASSFVATLGTDTQYF
v_call: TRBV12-3/TRBV12-4; clone_size: few; j_call: TRBJ1-2; d_call: NA; cdr3_nt: TGTGCCAGCGGATCAGGGATGGTCCATGGCTACACCTTC; cdr3_aa: CASGSGMVHGYTF
v_call: TRBV28; clone_size: few; j_call: TRBJ2-3; d_call: NA; cdr3_nt: TGTGCCAGCAGTTCCGAGGGCGGTGCCGGCGGTACAGATACGCAGTATTTT; cdr3_aa: CASSSEGGAGGTDTQYF
v_call: TRBV30; clone_size: NA; j_call: TRBJ2-1; d_call: NA; cdr3_nt: TGTGCCTGGTCCCGGGAGTCCTACAATGAGCAGTTCTTC; cdr3_aa: CAWSRESYNEQFF
v_call: TRBV12-5; clone_size: NA; j_call: TRBJ2-7; d_call: TRBD2; cdr3_nt: TGTGCTAGTGGAACCCCTAGCGGGGTGACCTACGAGCAGTACTTC; cdr3_aa: CASGTPSGVTYEQYF
v_call: TRBV5-1; clone_size: many; j_call: TRBJ2-7; d_call: NA; cdr3_nt: TGCGCCAGCAGCCTTGACTTCTACGAGCAGTACTTC; cdr3_aa: CASSLDFYEQYF
v_call: TRBV7-6; clone_size: NA; j_call: TRBJ1-1; d_call: NA; cdr3_nt: TGTGCCAGCAGCTTAGAAGAGGCAGGCCATGAAGCTTTCTTT; cdr3_aa: CASSLEEAGHEAFF
v_call: TRBV9; clone_size: few; j_call: TRBJ2-2; d_call: TRBD2; cdr3_nt: TGTGCCAGCAGCGTCCAAGCGGGGGTTGCCGGGGAGCTGTTTTTT; cdr3_aa: CASSVQAGVAGELFF
v_call: TRBV5-1; clone_size: few; j_call: TRBJ1-2; d_call: NA; cdr3_nt: TGCGCCAGCAGCTCTGTGGAAAGTAACTATGGCTACACCTTC; cdr3_aa: CASSSVESNYGYTF
v_call: TRBV7-9; clone_size: few; j_call: TRBJ2-5; d_call: TRBD1; cdr3_nt: TGTGCCAGCAGTCTCGTGGGACAGCAAGAGACCCAGTACTTC; cdr3_aa: CASSLVGQQETQYF
v_call: TRBV7-6; clone_size: NA; j_call: TRBJ2-1; d_call: TRBD2; cdr3_nt: TGTGCCAGCAGCAATAGCGGGGGCCTCTCCTACAATGAGCAGTTCTTC; cdr3_aa: CASSNSGGLSYNEQFF